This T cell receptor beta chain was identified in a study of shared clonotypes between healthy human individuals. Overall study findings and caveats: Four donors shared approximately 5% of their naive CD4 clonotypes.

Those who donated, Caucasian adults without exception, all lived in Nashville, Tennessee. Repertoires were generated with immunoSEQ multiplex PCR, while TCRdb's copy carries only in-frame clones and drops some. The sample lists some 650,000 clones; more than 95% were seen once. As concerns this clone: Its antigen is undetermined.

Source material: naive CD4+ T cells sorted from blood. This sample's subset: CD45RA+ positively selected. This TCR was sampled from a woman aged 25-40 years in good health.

The CDR3 spells CASSLGQMNTEAFF. DNA for the CDR3: TGTGCCAGCAGCTTGGGACAGATGAACACTGAAGCTTTCTTT. V usage is TRBV5-5 and J usage is TRBJ1-1; weak D call: TRBD1 (5 bases). The CDR3 length is 14 residues. The V gene lost 0 bases and the J gene lost 0 bases, with 6 bases spanning the gap. Germline CDR1 is SGHKS and CDR2 is YYEKEE (reference sequence).